This TCR beta chain was retrieved from a study of blood T cell repertoires in COVID-19. On the study more broadly: In each case, the material was cDNA or gDNA derived from T cells, B-cell-depleted T cells, or PBMCs.

The count of this clone is one. In the original analysis: From reference gene primer amplification, estimates of nucleated cell counts were derived. The protocol was immunoSEQ multiplex PCR, while the TCRdb copy is restricted to in-frame clones and leaves out a portion. The DNA was the basis for D and trimming; V, J and clone size are from that table. The table has 100,000 to 150,000 clones, about 70% seen once. CDR3 length: 17 amino acids. V and J are TRBV21-1 and TRBJ2-3; the DNA was not compared with TRBD2, the D call given in the table. TRBV21-1 is listed as a pseudogene. Sequencing used peripheral blood. The TCR was taken from a man older than 75 with COVID-19, enrolled during active disease. CDR3 residues: CASSKVTREGPTDTQYF. In DNA, the CDR3 is TGTGCCAGCAGCAAAGTAACGCGGGAGGGCCCCACAGATACGCAGTATTTT.